Following are 31 T cell receptor beta chains from one sample sequenced in a study of patients and donors after allogeneic stem cell transplantation (dated by TCRdb to 2020 to 2021). The method behind the library was RT-PCR. Instrument used: NextSeq 550. TCRdb reprocessed the public reads (quality trimming at Q25 with fastp, clone calling with MiXCR) and kept in-frame beta chains. Rows matching on CDR3 protein sequence are summarized as one entry with the most common DNA and genes. The sample table contains 84,000 or so distinct CDR3 sequences; only one count was recorded for around 48% of them. Of the sample, around 55% falls within the top ten clones. The sequenced sample was blood, either unsorted or a sorted T cell fraction (not recorded which). These TCRs come from a human donor who was either an allogeneic HSCT recipient or a stem cell or donor lymphocyte infusion donor (not recorded which). It is not recorded whose cells these are; they may come from a transplant donor.

This chain connects TRBV27 to TRBJ1-3; D is perhaps TRBD1 (6 bases). Germline V lookup: CDR1 MNHEY, CDR2 SMNVEV (reference sequence). This CDR3 has 13 amino acids. Trimming removed 8 bases from V and 0 bases from J, with 8 bases in between. This chain's CDR3 is CASLDSSGNTIYF. For the CDR3, the DNA is TGTGCCAGCCTGGACAGCTCTGGAAACACCATATATTTT.

The gene calls are TRBV29-1 and TRBJ1-1; 7 bases fit TRBD1. V lost 0 bases to trimming and J lost 3 bases; unmatched junction nucleotides: 7. The CDR3 is 15 amino acids. CDR1 is SQVTM, CDR2 ANQGSEA, per germline. DNA of the CDR3: TGCAGCGTTGAAGACGGTGGGGACAGATACACTGAAGCTTTCTTT. It yields the protein CSVEDGGDRYTEAFF.

The V and J genes are TRBV28 and TRBJ1-2; D not certain. CDR1 MDHEN and CDR2 SYDVKM come from the germline V gene. This CDR3 is 14 amino acids long. The V end was cut by 9 bases, the J end by 6 bases, with 20 bases between. DNA of the CDR3: TGTGCCAGTAGCCTTCAGTTTCTAAGGCATGGCTACACCTTC. As protein: CASSLQFLRHGYTF.

This clonotype was detected a few times. The chain combines TRBV6-2 or TRBV6-3 with TRBJ1-5; a weak D match, TRBD1 (5 bases). There are 12 residues in the CDR3. Germline assignment: CDR1 MNHEY and CDR2 SVGEGT. V was cut by 9 bases and J by 10 bases, with 16 bases left in between. The CDR3 loop is CASSWTPKPQHF. The CDR3 nucleotides read TGTGCCAGTTCCTGGACACCCAAACCCCAGCATTTT.

The chain recombines TRBV5-6 with TRBJ2-5; D not resolved. Germline lookup yields CDR1 SGHDT and CDR2 YYEEEE. V was trimmed by 1 base and J by 5 bases, leaving 12 bases between them. The CDR3 extends over 14 amino acids. The CDR3 sequence: CASSLLGIGETQYF. The CDR3, as DNA: TGTGCCAGCAGCTTGTTGGGGATCGGGGAGACCCAGTACTTC.

This clonotype came up a few times. The chain combines TRBV5-6 with TRBJ1-2, with a weak D call TRBD1 (5 bases). V was shortened by 0 bases and J by 7 bases, with 10 bases between the two germline ends. The CDR3 has 13 residues. Germline V gene sequence: CDR1 SGHDT, CDR2 YYEEEE. The CDR3 DNA follows: TGTGCCAGCAGCTTGGCTGGGGGGTCTGGCTACACCTTC. This encodes CASSLAGGSGYTF.

The chain couples TRBV15 to TRBJ1-3; D is perhaps TRBD1 (6 bases). Germline CDR1 and CDR2: LNHNV and YYDKDF (reference sequence). The CDR3 is 20 residues long. V was shortened by 1 base and J by 0 bases, with 22 bases between the two germline ends. The CDR3 sequence is CATSRVSSGHRNPSGNTIYF. For the CDR3, the DNA is TGTGCCACCAGCAGAGTATCCTCGGGACACAGAAACCCCTCTGGAAACACCATATATTTT.

The genes are TRBV5-1 and TRBJ1-4, with no clear D. Germline CDR1 SGHRS, CDR2 YFSETQ. This CDR3 region has 16 residues. V lost 2 bases and J 8 bases, leaving 19 bases between the germline ends. DNA for the CDR3: TGCGCCAGCAGCTTCTACCAAACGGAAAGGCAAGAAAAACTGTTTTTT. Its protein is CASSFYQTERQEKLFF. Using reference TRBV5-1 and TRBJ1-4 for the parts outside the CDR3, the full variable domain is KAGVTQTPRYLIKTRGQQVTLSCSPISGHRSVSWYQQTPGQGLQFLFEYFSETQRNKGNFPGRFSGRQFSNSRSEMNVSTLELGDSALYLCASSFYQTERQEKLFFGSGTQLSVL.

This clonotype was detected once. The genes are TRBV19 and TRBJ2-7; 9 bases fit TRBD2. From germline, CDR1 is LNHDA and CDR2 SQIVND (reference sequence). V lost 3 bases and J lost 3; bases outside the gene matches: 3. The CDR3 runs to 14 residues. CDR3 in DNA: TGTGCCAGTAGTATGCGGGAGGGGATCTACGAGCAGTACTTC. Protein: CASSMREGIYEQYF.

The V and J genes are TRBV6-2 or TRBV6-3 and TRBJ1-5; D unresolved. Germline lookup yields CDR1 MNHEY and CDR2 SVGEGT. The CDR3 is 13 residues long. V dropped 4 bases and J dropped 6 bases, with 10 bases sitting between them. The CDR3 coding sequence is TGTGCCAGCAGTTCTATTATGGGTCAGCCCCAGCATTTT. This encodes CASSSIMGQPQHF.

There are a few counts of this clonotype. The rearrangement joins TRBV29-1 to TRBJ1-2; D perhaps matches TRBD1 (5 bases). This CDR3 is 16 amino acids long. Per the germline V gene, CDR1 is SQVTM and CDR2 is ANQGSEA. Trimming stripped 6 bases from V and 4 bases from J, with 24 bases between. For the CDR3, the DNA is TGCAGCGTAGAGGGGACGGATTACGAGGATGGCTATGGCTACACCTTC. Its protein product is CSVEGTDYEDGYGYTF.

The rearrangement links TRBV7-3 to TRBJ1-1, with D tentatively TRBD1 (6 bases). CDR3 size: 14 residues. Between the trimmed V and J ends, which lost 5 bases and 1 base, there was a span of 11 bases. Germline CDR1 is SGHTA and CDR2 is FQGTGA. The CDR3 DNA reads as TGTGCCAGCAGCATACAGGGTCGGAACACTGAAGCTTTCTTT. Translating it yields CASSIQGRNTEAFF.

This chain connects TRBV5-1 to TRBJ1-2; 8 positions agree with TRBD1. Germline V lookup: CDR1 SGHRS, CDR2 YFSETQ. The CDR3 sequence is 15 residues long. V lost 1 base and J lost 4; bases outside the gene matches: 6. CDR3 protein: CASSLLSGGTYGYTF. In DNA, the CDR3 is TGCGCCAGCAGCTTGCTCTCAGGGGGCACCTATGGCTACACCTTC.

The V and J genes are TRBV3-1 and TRBJ1-3; tentatively, D is TRBD1 (5 bases). Germline CDR1 reads LGHDT; CDR2 reads YNNKEL (reference sequence). The CDR3 consists of 15 residues. Trimming removed 5 bases from V and 4 bases from J, with 15 bases in between. For the CDR3, the DNA is TGTGCCAGCAGCTCGAACAGGAGAAGGGGAAACACCATATATTTT. Residues: CASSSNRRRGNTIYF. The full variable domain, completed using reference TRBV3-1 and TRBJ1-3, is DTAVSQTPKYLVTQMGNDKSIKCEQNLGHDTMYWYKQDSKKFLKIMFSYNNKELIINETVPNRFSPKSPDKAHLNLHINSLELGDSAVYFCASSSNRRRGNTIYFGEGSWLTVV.

The chain links TRBV20-1 to TRBJ1-3; perhaps TRBD1 as D (5 bases). CDR3 length: 14 amino acids. V lost 3 bases and J lost 4, with 13 bases in between. The germline V gene encodes CDR1 DFQATT and CDR2 SNEGSKA (reference sequence). The CDR3 sequence: CSASYSGSGNTIYF. In nucleotides, the CDR3 is TGCAGTGCTAGTTATTCAGGGTCGGGAAACACCATATATTTT.

Only one count was recorded for this clonotype. The CDR3 region is CASSLDRYTEAFF. DNA of the CDR3: TGCGCCAGCAGCTTAGACAGATACACTGAAGCTTTCTTT. The chain is built from TRBV5-1 and TRBJ1-1; perhaps TRBD1 as D (5 bases). CDR1 is SGHRS, CDR2 YFSETQ, per germline. V was trimmed by 2 bases and J by 3 bases, leaving 8 bases between them. This CDR3 region has 13 residues.

The chain is built from TRBV7-9 and TRBJ1-1; possible D gene TRBD1, 5 bases. Trimming took 3 bases from V and 1 from J, leaving 9 bases between them. The CDR3 consists of 14 residues. Germline CDR1 and CDR2: SEHNR and FQNEAQ (reference sequence). CDR3 region: CASSFREENTEAFF. The CDR3 DNA sequence: TGTGCCAGCAGCTTCAGGGAAGAGAACACTGAAGCTTTCTTT.

The CDR3, as DNA: TGCGCCAGCAGTGCGGACAGGGGGCTGGGCTACACCTTC. Its protein is CASSADRGLGYTF. This chain uses TRBV10-2 with TRBJ1-2; 11 bases are a match to TRBD1. Germline V CDR1 and CDR2: WSHSY, SAAADI. After removal of 4 bases from V and 8 bases from J, the junction contained 3 bases not matched to a gene. The CDR3 is 13 residues long.

The J gene is TRBJ1-2, the V gene TRBV3-1, with 8 bases identical to TRBD1. CDR1 and CDR2 from the germline V gene are LGHDT and YNNKEL (reference sequence). The trim removed 4 bases at V and 5 bases at J, leaving 12 bases unmatched. This CDR3 has 16 amino acids. CDR3 sequence reads: CASSPKGQALRYGYTF. The CDR3 nucleotides read TGTGCCAGCAGCCCTAAGGGACAGGCCCTCCGGTATGGCTACACCTTC.

The V and J genes are TRBV28 and TRBJ1-5; D may be TRBD1 (6 bases). The CDR3 loop spans 13 amino acids. V lost 6 bases to trimming and J lost 2 bases, with 8 bases between them. The germline CDR1 and CDR2 sequences are MDHEN and SYDVKM. The chain's CDR3 is CASREGGNQPQHF. DNA of the CDR3: TGTGCCAGCAGAGAGGGGGGCAATCAGCCCCAGCATTTT.

V gene TRBV6-5 combines with J gene TRBJ1-3; D is unresolved. V was shortened by 6 bases and J by 4 bases, with 16 bases between the two germline ends. The CDR3 length is 15 residues. In germline, CDR1 is MNHEY, CDR2 SVGAGI. In DNA form, the CDR3 reads TGTGCCAGCAGAGTTTCGGTCAGCCTAGGAAACACCATATATTTT. Translating gives CASRVSVSLGNTIYF.

This chain joins TRBV4-3 and TRBJ2-2; D is undetermined. This CDR3 region has 14 residues. V was clipped by 4 bases and J by 3 bases, with 9 bases between them. The germline CDR1 and CDR2 sequences are LGHNA and YSLEER. The CDR3 reads CASSLKRDTGELFF. The CDR3 DNA sequence: TGCGCCAGCAGCCTAAAACGGGACACCGGGGAGCTGTTTTTT.

The table lists this clonotype with a few counts. The chain is built from TRBV27 and TRBJ2-1; D may be TRBD1 (5 bases). The germline V and J ends were trimmed by 1 base and 9 bases, with 13 bases remaining between them. This CDR3 is 14 amino acids long. Looked up from germline, CDR1 is MNHEY and CDR2 is SMNVEV (reference sequence). The DNA of the CDR3 is TGTGCCAGCAGTTTATGGGCCCAGGGAAGTGAGCAGTTCTTC. Translating gives CASSLWAQGSEQFF.

This clonotype was counted between two and nine times. The chain joins TRBV12-3 or TRBV12-4 to TRBJ1-1; the D is unclear. This CDR3 region has 15 residues. V was shortened by 5 bases and J by 2 bases, with 15 bases between the two germline ends. The CDR3 sequence: CASSPPAPINTEAFF. CDR3 in DNA: TGTGCCAGCAGTCCCCCGGCCCCGATAAACACTGAAGCTTTCTTT.

The chain recombines TRBV4-3 with TRBJ1-1, with D maybe TRBD1 (5 bases). V shed 0 bases and J shed 4 bases, with 15 bases lying between them. CDR1 is LGHNA, CDR2 YSLEER, per germline. This CDR3 comprises 16 residues. In nucleotides, the CDR3 is TGCGCCAGCAGCCAAGAACTCCGAGGGGCTGGCACTGAAGCTTTCTTT. It encodes CASSQELRGAGTEAFF.

This clonotype was counted between two and nine times. The V call is TRBV28, the J call TRBJ1-4; perhaps TRBD1 as D (5 bases). V shed 3 bases and J shed 8 bases, with 25 bases lying between them. CDR3 length: 18 residues. CDR1 MDHEN and CDR2 SYDVKM come from the germline V gene. In nucleotides, the CDR3 is TGTGCCAGCAGTTTCACGGGGCGGCGGCGCGTGGTTACGGAAAAACTGTTTTTT. Translating gives CASSFTGRRRVVTEKLFF.

This clonotype was seen more than once but under ten times. This sequence joins TRBV12-3 or TRBV12-4 and TRBJ2-5; D remains unclear. The CDR3 consists of 11 residues. V was clipped by 3 bases and J by 5 bases, with 4 bases between them. DNA for the CDR3: TGTGCCAGCAGTTTCGGGGAGACCCAGTACTTC. Protein product: CASSFGETQYF.

The chain combines TRBV5-6 with TRBJ2-5, with D uncertain. In germline, CDR1 is SGHDT, CDR2 YYEEEE. V gave up 5 bases and J gave up 2 bases, with 10 bases separating them. The CDR3 is 13 residues long. CDR3 bases: TGTGCCAGCAGGTGGACGAGTCAAGAGACCCAGTACTTC. It translates to CASRWTSQETQYF.

The V and J genes are TRBV7-9 and TRBJ1-5, with D tentatively TRBD1 (6 bases). The CDR3 contains 14 residues. V lost 4 bases and J 3 bases, leaving 10 bases between the germline ends. Germline lookup yields CDR1 SEHNR and CDR2 FQNEAQ (reference sequence). CDR3: CASSSRQANQPQHF. DNA of the CDR3: TGTGCCAGCAGCTCTAGACAGGCCAATCAGCCCCAGCATTTT.

This clonotype has a handful of counts. J is TRBJ1-2 and V is TRBV29-1; D gene uncertain. Germline V gene data show CDR1 as SQVTM and CDR2 as ANQGSEA. CDR3 length: 11 residues. V lost 4 bases and J lost 2, with 5 bases in between. The CDR3 coding sequence is TGCAGCGTTGGGACCAACTATGGCTACACCTTC. Translating it yields CSVGTNYGYTF.

The genes are TRBV29-1 and TRBJ2-3; no firm D call. This CDR3 region has 10 residues. CDR1 is SQVTM and CDR2 is ANQGSEA in the germline V gene. Trimming pared 6 bases from V and 6 bases from J, leaving 7 bases between. In nucleotides, the CDR3 is TGCAGCGTATGGTCGGATACGCAGTATTTT. It codes for CSVWSDTQYF.